A single T cell receptor (beta chain) is shown here with its context. Antigen unknown. These data come from a study of T cell responses to AZD1222 COVID-19 vaccine. Assay: immunoSEQ multiplex PCR; the TCRdb copy retains only in-frame clones and omits some. The profile shows about 120,000 clones, about 86% of them singletons. CDR3 size: 15 residues. V lost 1 base to trimming and J lost 5 bases, with 14 bases between them. Germline CDR1 is LGHNA and CDR2 is YSLEER. General observations from the study: In the spike-specific TCR repertoire, nearly half reportedly target unmutated variant regions. Baseline serostatus was positive in only a handful of AZD1222 recipients. Most donors were white British, females outnumbered males, and clonal diversity was possibly underestimated. An increase in Spike-specific TCR breadth and depth was observed after two AZD1222 doses.

This clonotype originated in an adult who received the AZD1222 COVID-19 vaccine. The sample was peripheral blood, taken 28 days after the second AZD1222 dose. The chain couples TRBV4-3 to TRBJ2-5; maybe TRBD1 (6 bases). The CDR3 coding sequence is TGCGCCAGCAGCCAAGGCGGGCCTAGGGGGGAGACCCAGTACTTC. This encodes CASSQGGPRGETQYF.